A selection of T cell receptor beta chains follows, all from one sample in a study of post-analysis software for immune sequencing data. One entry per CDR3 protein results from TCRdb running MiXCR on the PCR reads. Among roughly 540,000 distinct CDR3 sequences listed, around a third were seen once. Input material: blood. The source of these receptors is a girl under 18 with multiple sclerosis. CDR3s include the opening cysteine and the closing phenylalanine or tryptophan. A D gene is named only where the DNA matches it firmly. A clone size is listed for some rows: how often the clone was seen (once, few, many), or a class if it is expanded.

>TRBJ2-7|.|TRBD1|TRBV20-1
TGCAGTGCTGAACCACCGGGACAGGGGGGATACGAGCAGTACTTC
CSAEPPGQGGYEQYF
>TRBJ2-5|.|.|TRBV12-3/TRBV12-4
TGTGCCAGCAGTTTATGGGACCTCGGGCAGTACTTC
CASSLWDLGQYF
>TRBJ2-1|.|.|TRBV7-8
TGTGCCAGCAGCGAGGGGCCTTTCAATGAGCAGTTCTTC
CASSEGPFNEQFF
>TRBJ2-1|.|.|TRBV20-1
TGCAGTGTGGGCAACTACAATGAGCAGTTCTTC
CSVGNYNEQFF
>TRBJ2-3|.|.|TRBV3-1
TGTGCCAGCAGCCAAGGAAGCGGGCGCCCCCGGGATACGCAGTATTTT
CASSQGSGRPRDTQYF
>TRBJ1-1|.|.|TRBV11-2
TGTACCAGCAGCTTAGAATTCGGCTCCCGGCACACTGAAGCTTTCTTT
CTSSLEFGSRHTEAFF
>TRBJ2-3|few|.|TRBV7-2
TGTGCCAGCAGCTTAGGGGGAAGGGGCGGAACAGATACGCAGTATTTT
CASSLGGRGGTDTQYF
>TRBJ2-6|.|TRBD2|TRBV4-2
TGTGCCAGCAGCCCTCTGGATAGCGGGGGAGCACTGAGAGACTCTGGGGCCAACGTCCTGACTTTC
CASSPLDSGGALRDSGANVLTF
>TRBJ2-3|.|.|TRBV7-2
TGTGCCAGCAGCCCGGCGAGGGGCTCCTGGGATACGCAGTATTTT
CASSPARGSWDTQYF
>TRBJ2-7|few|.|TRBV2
TGTGCCAGCAGGCCAAACTCCTACGAGCAGTACTTC
CASRPNSYEQYF
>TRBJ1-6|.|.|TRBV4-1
TGCGCCAGCAGCCAAACGACGGTACTCCTTAATTCACCCCTCCACTTT
CASSQTTVLLNSPLHF